This T cell receptor (beta chain) was documented in a study of tumor-infiltrating lymphocytes in primary liver carcinoma. At the level of the study: Each of the samples returned roughly 3.65 to 7.13 million productive TCRbeta reads (a yield similar across tissue types). Study-wide findings and caveats: Paired tumor-adjacent and tumor-blood samples overlapped less than tumor region pairs did.

From around 520 ng of total RNA, TCR beta-specific cDNA was reverse-transcribed using a constant-region primer. Generation of the TCR beta libraries relied on three nested multiplex PCR rounds using slightly modified ARM-PCR. With TRBV1-TRBV30 forward primers and a C-beta reverse primer, the first two PCR rounds were run for around 10 cycles each. One entry per CDR3 protein, called by TCRdb with MiXCR from the multiplex PCR reads. Among fewer than 150,000 distinct CDR3 sequences listed, 55% to 75% were seen once. The count of this clonotype is one. Its cognate antigen is unknown. A read error is possible here, since a much larger clone lies one base away. The source material, roughly 20-31 mg of unsorted bulk tissue, was used to co-extract RNA and DNA. There were only treatment-naive patients, all with chronic HBV infection. Sampling was performed at five separate regions of each tumor. The CDR3 covers 12 residues. The germline V gene encodes CDR1 MNHEY and CDR2 SVGAGI. V was shortened by 6 bases and J by 4 bases, with 10 bases between the two germline ends.

Sample: liver tumor tissue from sampling region 1. Subset given: tumor region T1, superior pole. The receptor comes from a woman aged 60-75 years with primary liver carcinoma and hepatitis B virus infection. V gene TRBV6-5 combines with J gene TRBJ2-7, with D perhaps TRBD2 (6 bases). CDR3 amino acids: CASSNRGYEQYF. The CDR3 DNA follows: TGTGCCAGCAGCAACCGGGGGTACGAGCAGTACTTC.